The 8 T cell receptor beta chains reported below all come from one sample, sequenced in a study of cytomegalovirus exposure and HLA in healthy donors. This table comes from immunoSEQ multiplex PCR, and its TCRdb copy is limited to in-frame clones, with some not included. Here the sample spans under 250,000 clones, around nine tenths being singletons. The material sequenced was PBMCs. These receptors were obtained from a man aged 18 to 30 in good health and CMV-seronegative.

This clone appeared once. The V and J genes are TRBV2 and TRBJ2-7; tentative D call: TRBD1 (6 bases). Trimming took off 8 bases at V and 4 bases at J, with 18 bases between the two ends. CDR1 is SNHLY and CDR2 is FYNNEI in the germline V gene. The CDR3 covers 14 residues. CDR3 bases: TGTGCCAGCCAACAGGGAATTAAAACTTACGAGCAGTACTTC. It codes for CASQQGIKTYEQYF.

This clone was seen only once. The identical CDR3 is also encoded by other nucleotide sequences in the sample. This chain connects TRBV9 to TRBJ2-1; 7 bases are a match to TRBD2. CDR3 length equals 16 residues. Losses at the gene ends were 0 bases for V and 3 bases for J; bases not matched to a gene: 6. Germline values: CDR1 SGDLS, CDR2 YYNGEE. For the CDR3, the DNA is TGTGCCAGCAGCGTAGAGGGCGGGAGCCTCTACAATGAGCAGTTCTTC. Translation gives CASSVEGGSLYNEQFF.

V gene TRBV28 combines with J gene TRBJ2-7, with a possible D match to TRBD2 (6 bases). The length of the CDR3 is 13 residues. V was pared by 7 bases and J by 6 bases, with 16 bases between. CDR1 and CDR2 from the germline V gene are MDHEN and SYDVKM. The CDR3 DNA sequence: TGTGCCAGCAATATCAGGACTACGGCCGAGCAGTACTTC. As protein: CASNIRTTAEQYF.

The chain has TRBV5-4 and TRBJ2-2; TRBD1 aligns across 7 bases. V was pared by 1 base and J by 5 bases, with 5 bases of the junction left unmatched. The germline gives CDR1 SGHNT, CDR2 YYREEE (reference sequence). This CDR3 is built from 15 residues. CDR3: CASSLWQGETGELFF. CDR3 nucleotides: TGTGCCAGCAGCTTGTGGCAGGGGGAAACCGGGGAGCTGTTTTTT.

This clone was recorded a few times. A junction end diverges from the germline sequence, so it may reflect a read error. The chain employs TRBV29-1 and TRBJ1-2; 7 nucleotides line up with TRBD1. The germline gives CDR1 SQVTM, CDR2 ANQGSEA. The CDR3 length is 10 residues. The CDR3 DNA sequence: TGCAGCGTTGACGAAGGGGGCAGTGACTTC. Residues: CSVDEGGSDF.

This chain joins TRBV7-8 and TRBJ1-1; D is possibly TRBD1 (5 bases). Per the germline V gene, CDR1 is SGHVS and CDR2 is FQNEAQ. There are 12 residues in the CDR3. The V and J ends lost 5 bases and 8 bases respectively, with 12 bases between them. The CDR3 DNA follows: TGTGCCAGCAGCCCCGCTGGGGCGGAAGCTTTCTTT. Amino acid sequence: CASSPAGAEAFF.

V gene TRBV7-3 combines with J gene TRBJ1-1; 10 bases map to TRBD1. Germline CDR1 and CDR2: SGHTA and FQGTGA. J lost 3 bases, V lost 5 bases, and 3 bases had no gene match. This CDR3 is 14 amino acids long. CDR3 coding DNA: TGTGCCAGCAGCCACGGACAGGGGGACACTGAAGCTTTCTTT. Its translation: CASSHGQGDTEAFF.

The CDR3 sequence is CASSLEAGGHNEQFF. DNA for the CDR3: TGTGCCAGCAGCTTGGAAGCGGGGGGGCACAATGAGCAGTTCTTC. The chain combines TRBV5-4 with TRBJ2-1, with 10 positions matching TRBD2. CDR1 and CDR2 from the germline V gene are SGHNT and YYREEE (reference sequence). CDR3 size: 15 residues. J lost 5 bases, V lost 0 bases, and 2 bases had no gene match. Using reference TRBV5-4 and TRBJ2-1 for the parts outside the CDR3, the full variable domain is ETGVTQSPTHLIKTRGQQVTLRCSSQSGHNTVSWYQQALGQGPQFIFQYYREEENGRGNFPPRFSGLQFPNYSSELNVNALELDDSALYLCASSLEAGGHNEQFFGPGTRLTVL.